These 13 T cell receptor beta chains originate from one sample sequenced in a study of cytomegalovirus exposure and HLA in healthy donors. Use of 60 Vbeta and 13 Jbeta primers characterized the PCR. Sequencing used immunoSEQ multiplex PCR; TCRdb keeps in-frame clones, though not all of them. This table lists 75,000 to 80,000 clones. Material for sequencing was PBMCs. The source of these receptors is a man aged 18 to 35 in good health and CMV-seropositive.

This sequence joins TRBV28 and TRBJ1-5; the D gene is possibly TRBD1 (6 bases). CDR1 and CDR2 from the germline V gene are MDHEN and SYDVKM. There are 14 residues in the CDR3. Trimming removed 5 bases from V and 1 base from J, with 9 bases in between. The DNA for the CDR3 is TGTGCCAGCAGTCAGCAGGGGAGCAATCAGCCCCAGCATTTT. It is translated as CASSQQGSNQPQHF.

The rearrangement links TRBV10-3 to TRBJ2-5; TRBD2 agrees at 13 bases. This CDR3 has 16 amino acids. The trim removed 10 bases at V and 1 base at J, leaving 9 bases unmatched. CDR1 and CDR2 (germline): ENHRY, SYGVKD. CDR3 sequence (DNA): TGTGCCACCGGGCGAAGACTAGCGGGAGGCCAAGAGACCCAGTACTTC. Amino acid sequence: CATGRRLAGGQETQYF.

The chain has TRBV27 and TRBJ2-3, with 9 positions matching TRBD2. The CDR3 is 15 amino acids. Germline loops: CDR1 MNHEY, CDR2 SMNVEV (reference sequence). Trimming removed 5 bases from V and 5 bases from J; junction bases left unmatched: 8. The CDR3 is CASSASSGSGDTQYF. CDR3 nucleotide sequence: TGTGCCAGCAGTGCAAGTAGCGGGAGTGGAGATACGCAGTATTTT.

This chain joins TRBV5-5 and TRBJ2-2; 11 bases align to TRBD2. V lost 2 bases, J lost 4 bases, and 7 bases stayed unmatched. CDR3 length: 17 amino acids. CDR1 is SGHKS and CDR2 is YYEKEE in the germline V gene (reference sequence). CDR3 nucleotides: TGTGCCAGCAGCTTTAGCGGGAGGGAGATTCGCACCGGGGAGCTGTTTTTT. This gives the protein CASSFSGREIRTGELFF.

The rearrangement uses TRBV10-2 and TRBJ2-2; D is perhaps TRBD2 (6 bases). Germline V lookup: CDR1 WSHSY, CDR2 SAAADI. The CDR3 is made up of 16 amino acids. Trimming left V 6 bases short and J 0 bases short, with 14 bases between. In DNA, the CDR3 is TGCGCCAGCAGAGAAACGGAGCGGGCGAACACCGGGGAGCTGTTTTTT. Encoded protein: CASRETERANTGELFF.

This chain connects TRBV5-1 to TRBJ1-1; D is ambiguous. V was cut by 0 bases and J by 1 base, with 4 bases left in between. The CDR3 is 13 residues long. Germline CDR1 reads SGHRS; CDR2 reads YFSETQ. The CDR3 is CASSLVSNTEAFF. The CDR3 bases are TGCGCCAGCAGCTTGGTATCGAACACTGAAGCTTTCTTT.

This chain connects TRBV5-1 to TRBJ1-1; possibly TRBD1 for D (5 bases). The germline V and J ends were trimmed by 2 bases and 8 bases, with 13 bases remaining between them. Germline V gene sequence: CDR1 SGHRS, CDR2 YFSETQ. The CDR3 totals 13 residues. CDR3 DNA: TGCGCCAGCAGCTTCGGACAAGGCCCCGAAGCTTTCTTT. As protein: CASSFGQGPEAFF.

This sequence joins TRBV7-8 and TRBJ2-7; perhaps TRBD2 as D (7 bases). This CDR3 region has 18 residues. Deletions cut 7 bases from V and 0 bases from J, with 25 bases between. The germline CDR1 and CDR2 sequences are SGHVS and FQNEAQ. CDR3 amino acids: CASTENIAGALSSYEQYF. The CDR3 region has the DNA TGTGCCAGCACCGAAAACATCGCGGGGGCCCTGAGCTCCTACGAGCAGTACTTC.

V usage is TRBV28 and J usage is TRBJ2-3; TRBD2 is a possible D gene (6 bases). Germline V gives CDR1 MDHEN, CDR2 SYDVKM. This CDR3 comprises 14 residues. Between the trimmed V and J ends, which lost 7 bases and 6 bases, there was a span of 17 bases. The CDR3 region is CASKGLLTRDTQYF. CDR3 DNA: TGTGCCAGCAAAGGACTACTCACCCGGGATACGCAGTATTTT.

CDR3 region: CASSLPGGTEAFF. The CDR3 DNA follows: TGTGCCAGCAGTTTACCCGGGGGCACTGAAGCTTTCTTT. J is TRBJ1-1 and V is TRBV28; a weak D match, TRBD1 (5 bases). V lost 2 bases, J lost 4 bases, and 8 bases lay in between. This CDR3 contains 13 residues. Germline-derived CDR1 and CDR2 are MDHEN and SYDVKM.

The rearrangement joins TRBV4-2 to TRBJ2-3; 13 bases align to TRBD2. With 4 bases clipped from V and 5 bases from J, the junction kept 3 bases outside the gene matches. The CDR3 length is 15 residues. CDR1 is LGHNA and CDR2 is YNFKEQ in the germline V gene. The CDR3 reads CASSPTSGREDTQYF. In DNA form, the CDR3 reads TGTGCCAGCAGCCCAACTAGCGGGAGGGAAGATACGCAGTATTTT.

V usage is TRBV7-2 and J usage is TRBJ1-2; TRBD1 is a possible D gene (6 bases). This CDR3 is built from 15 residues. Germline assignment: CDR1 SGHTA and CDR2 FQGNSA. Trimming took off 6 bases at V and 4 bases at J, with 18 bases between the two ends. The CDR3 loop is CASSSTWDNLYGYTF. In DNA form, the CDR3 reads TGTGCCAGCAGTTCCACTTGGGACAACCTCTATGGCTACACCTTC. Full variable domain (rest looked up from reference TRBV7-2 and TRBJ1-2): GAGVSQSPSNKVTEKGKDVELRCDPISGHTALYWYRQSLGQGLEFLIYFQGNSAPDKSGLPSDRFSAERTGGSVSTLTIQRTQQEDSAVYLCASSSTWDNLYGYTFGSGTRLTVV.

V usage is TRBV5-4 and J usage is TRBJ2-5; 9 nucleotides line up with TRBD1. V was pared by 0 bases and J by 5 bases, with 5 bases of the junction left unmatched. CDR1 is SGHNT and CDR2 is YYREEE in the germline V gene (reference sequence). The CDR3 runs to 15 residues. The CDR3 coding sequence is TGTGCCAGCAGCTTGGCGGACAGGGGATGGGAGACCCAGTACTTC. This translates into CASSLADRGWETQYF.